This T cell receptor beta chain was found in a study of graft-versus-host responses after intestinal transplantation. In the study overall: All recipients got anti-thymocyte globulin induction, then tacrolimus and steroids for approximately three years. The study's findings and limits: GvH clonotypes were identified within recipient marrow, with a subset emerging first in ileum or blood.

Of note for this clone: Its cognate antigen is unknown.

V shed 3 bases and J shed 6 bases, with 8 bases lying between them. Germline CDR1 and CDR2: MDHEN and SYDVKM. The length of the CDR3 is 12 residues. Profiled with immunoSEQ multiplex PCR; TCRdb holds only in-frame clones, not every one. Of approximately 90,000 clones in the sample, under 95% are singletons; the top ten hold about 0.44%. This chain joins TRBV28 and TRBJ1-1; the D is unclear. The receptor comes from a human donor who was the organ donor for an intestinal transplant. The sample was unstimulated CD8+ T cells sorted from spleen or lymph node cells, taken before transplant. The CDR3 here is CASSFGGSEAFF. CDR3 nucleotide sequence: TGTGCCAGCAGTTTCGGCGGCTCTGAAGCTTTCTTT.